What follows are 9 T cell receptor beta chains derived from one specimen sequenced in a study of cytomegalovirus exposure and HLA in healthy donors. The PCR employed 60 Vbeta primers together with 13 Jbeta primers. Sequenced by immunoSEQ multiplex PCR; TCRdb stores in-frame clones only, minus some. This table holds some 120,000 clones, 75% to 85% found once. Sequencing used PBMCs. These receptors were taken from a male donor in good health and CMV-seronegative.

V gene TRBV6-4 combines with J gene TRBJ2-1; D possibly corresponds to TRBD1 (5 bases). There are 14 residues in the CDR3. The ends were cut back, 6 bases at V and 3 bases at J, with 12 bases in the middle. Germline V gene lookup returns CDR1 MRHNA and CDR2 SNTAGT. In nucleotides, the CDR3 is TGTGCCAGCAGCGGACAACCGGGCTACAATGAGCAGTTCTTC. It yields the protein CASSGQPGYNEQFF.

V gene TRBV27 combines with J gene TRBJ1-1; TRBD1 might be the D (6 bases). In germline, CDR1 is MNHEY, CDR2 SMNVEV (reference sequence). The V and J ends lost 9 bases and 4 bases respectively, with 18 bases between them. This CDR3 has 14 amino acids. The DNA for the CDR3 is TGTGCCAGTCTCCACAGGGTTGGGAGCACTGAAGCTTTCTTT. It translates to CASLHRVGSTEAFF.

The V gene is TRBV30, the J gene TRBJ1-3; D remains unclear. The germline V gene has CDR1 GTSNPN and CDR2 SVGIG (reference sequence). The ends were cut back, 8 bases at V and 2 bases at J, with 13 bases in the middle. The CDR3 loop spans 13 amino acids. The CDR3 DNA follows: TGTGCCACAGAACCCGGGGCTGGAAACACCATATATTTT. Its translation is CATEPGAGNTIYF.

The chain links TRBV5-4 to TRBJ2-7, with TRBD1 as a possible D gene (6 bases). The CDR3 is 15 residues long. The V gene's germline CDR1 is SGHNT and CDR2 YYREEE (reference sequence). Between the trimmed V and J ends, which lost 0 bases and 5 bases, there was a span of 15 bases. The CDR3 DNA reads TGTGCCAGCAGCTTGGCCCGGCAGGGGAGCCACGAGCAGTACTTC. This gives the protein CASSLARQGSHEQYF.

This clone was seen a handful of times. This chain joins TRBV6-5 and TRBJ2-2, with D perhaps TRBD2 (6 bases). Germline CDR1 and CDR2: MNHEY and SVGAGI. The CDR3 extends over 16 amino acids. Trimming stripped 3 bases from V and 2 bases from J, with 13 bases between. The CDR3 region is CASSYWLALNTGELFF. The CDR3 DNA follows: TGTGCCAGCAGTTATTGGCTAGCGCTTAACACCGGGGAGCTGTTTTTT.

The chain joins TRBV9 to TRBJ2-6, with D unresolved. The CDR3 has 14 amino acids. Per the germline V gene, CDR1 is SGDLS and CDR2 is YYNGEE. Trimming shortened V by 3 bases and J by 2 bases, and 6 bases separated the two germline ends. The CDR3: CASSATPGANVLTF. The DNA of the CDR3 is TGTGCCAGCAGCGCGACTCCTGGGGCCAACGTCCTGACTTTC. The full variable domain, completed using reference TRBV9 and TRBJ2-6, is DSGVTQTPKHLITATGQRVTLRCSPRSGDLSVYWYQQSLDQGLQFLIQYYNGEERAKGNILERFSAQQFPDLHSELNLSSLELGDSALYFCASSATPGANVLTFGAGSRLTVL.

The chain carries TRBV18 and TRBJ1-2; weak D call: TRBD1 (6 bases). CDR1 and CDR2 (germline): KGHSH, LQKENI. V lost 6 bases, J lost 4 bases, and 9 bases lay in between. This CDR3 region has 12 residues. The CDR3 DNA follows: TGTGCCAGCTCGTCGGACAGCTATGGCTACACCTTC. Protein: CASSSDSYGYTF.

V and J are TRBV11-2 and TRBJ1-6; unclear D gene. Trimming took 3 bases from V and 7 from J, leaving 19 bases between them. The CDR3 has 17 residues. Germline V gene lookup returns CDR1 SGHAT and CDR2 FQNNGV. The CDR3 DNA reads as TGTGCCAGCAGCTTTGGCGGTACACGCGGGCCAAATTCACCCCTCCACTTT. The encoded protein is CASSFGGTRGPNSPLHF.

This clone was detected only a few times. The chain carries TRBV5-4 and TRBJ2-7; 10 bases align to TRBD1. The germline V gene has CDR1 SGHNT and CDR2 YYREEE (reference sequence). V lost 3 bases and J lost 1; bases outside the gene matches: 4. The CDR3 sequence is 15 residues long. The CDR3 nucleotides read TGTGCCAGCAGCTCGGGACAGGGGAGATCCTACGAGCAGTACTTC. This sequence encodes CASSSGQGRSYEQYF.